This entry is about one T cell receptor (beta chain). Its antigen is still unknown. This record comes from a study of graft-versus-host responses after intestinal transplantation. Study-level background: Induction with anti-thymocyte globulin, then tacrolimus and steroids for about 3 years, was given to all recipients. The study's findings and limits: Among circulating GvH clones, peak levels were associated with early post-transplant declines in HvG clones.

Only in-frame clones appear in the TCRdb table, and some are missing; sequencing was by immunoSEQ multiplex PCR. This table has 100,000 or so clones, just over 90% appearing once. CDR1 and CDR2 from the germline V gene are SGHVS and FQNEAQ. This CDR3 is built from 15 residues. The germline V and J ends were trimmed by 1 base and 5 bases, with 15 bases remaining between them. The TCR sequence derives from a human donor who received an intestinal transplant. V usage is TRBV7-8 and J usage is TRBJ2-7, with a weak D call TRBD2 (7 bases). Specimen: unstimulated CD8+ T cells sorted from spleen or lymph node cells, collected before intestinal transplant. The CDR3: CASSLDSGGGNEQYF. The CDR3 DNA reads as TGTGCCAGCAGCTTAGATTCGGGGGGCGGAAACGAGCAGTACTTC.